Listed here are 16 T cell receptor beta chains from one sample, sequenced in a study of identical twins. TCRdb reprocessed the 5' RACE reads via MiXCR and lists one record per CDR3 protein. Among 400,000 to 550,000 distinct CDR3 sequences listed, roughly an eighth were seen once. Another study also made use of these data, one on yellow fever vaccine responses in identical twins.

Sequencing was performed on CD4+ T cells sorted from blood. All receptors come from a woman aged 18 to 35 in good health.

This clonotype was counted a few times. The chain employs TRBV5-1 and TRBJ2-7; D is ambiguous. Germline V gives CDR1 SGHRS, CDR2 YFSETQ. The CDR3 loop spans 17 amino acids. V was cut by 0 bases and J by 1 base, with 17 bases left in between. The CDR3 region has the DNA TGCGCCAGCAGCTTGGTTCTTTCGAAGAGTGCTTCCTACGAGCAGTACTTC. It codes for CASSLVLSKSASYEQYF.

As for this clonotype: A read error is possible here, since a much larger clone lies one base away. For the CDR3, the DNA is TGTGCCAGCAGCGACGACTACGAGCAGTACTTC. Its protein is CASSDDYEQYF. The rearrangement links TRBV21-1 to TRBJ2-7. TRBV21-1 is a documented pseudogene. This CDR3 comprises 11 residues.

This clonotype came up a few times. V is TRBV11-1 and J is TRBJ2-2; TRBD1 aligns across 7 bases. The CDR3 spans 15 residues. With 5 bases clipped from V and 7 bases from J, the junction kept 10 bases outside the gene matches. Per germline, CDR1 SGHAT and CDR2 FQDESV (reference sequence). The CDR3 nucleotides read TGTGCCAGCAGCCCTCGACAGGGTGCTGGCGGGGAGCTGTTTTTT. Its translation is CASSPRQGAGGELFF.

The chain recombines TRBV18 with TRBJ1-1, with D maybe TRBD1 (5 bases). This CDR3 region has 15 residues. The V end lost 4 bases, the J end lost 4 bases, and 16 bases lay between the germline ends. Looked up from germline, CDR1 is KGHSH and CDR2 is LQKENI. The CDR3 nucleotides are TGTGCCAGCTCACTTCCGGGACCGCAGAGCACTGAAGCTTTCTTT. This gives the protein CASSLPGPQSTEAFF.

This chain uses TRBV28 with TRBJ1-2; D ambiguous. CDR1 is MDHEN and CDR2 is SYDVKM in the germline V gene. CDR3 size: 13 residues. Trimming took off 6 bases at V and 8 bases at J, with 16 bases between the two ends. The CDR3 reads CASSPGTVGGYTF. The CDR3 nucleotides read TGTGCCAGCAGCCCCGGAACAGTGGGGGGCTACACCTTC.

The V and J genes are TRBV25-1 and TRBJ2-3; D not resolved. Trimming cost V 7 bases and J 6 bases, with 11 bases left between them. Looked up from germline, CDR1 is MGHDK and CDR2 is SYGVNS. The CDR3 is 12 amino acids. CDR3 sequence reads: CASKKGFDTQYF. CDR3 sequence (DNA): TGTGCCAGCAAGAAGGGTTTTGATACGCAGTATTTT.

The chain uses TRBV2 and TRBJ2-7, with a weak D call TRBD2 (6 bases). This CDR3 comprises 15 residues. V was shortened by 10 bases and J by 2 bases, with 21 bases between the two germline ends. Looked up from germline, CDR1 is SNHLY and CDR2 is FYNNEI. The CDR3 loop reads CATALRDSPPYEQYF. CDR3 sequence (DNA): TGTGCCACCGCCCTCCGGGACTCTCCCCCCTACGAGCAGTACTTC.

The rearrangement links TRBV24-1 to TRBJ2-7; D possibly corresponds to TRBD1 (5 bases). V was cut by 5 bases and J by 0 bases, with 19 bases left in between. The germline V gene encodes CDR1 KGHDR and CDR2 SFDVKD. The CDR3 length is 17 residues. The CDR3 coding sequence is TGTGCCACCAGTGCCTCATACCCCCCGACAGCCTCCTACGAGCAGTACTTC. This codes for CATSASYPPTASYEQYF.

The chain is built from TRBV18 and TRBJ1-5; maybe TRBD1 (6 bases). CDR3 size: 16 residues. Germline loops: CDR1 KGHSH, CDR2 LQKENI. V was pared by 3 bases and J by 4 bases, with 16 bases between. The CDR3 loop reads CASSPGSGGANQPQHF. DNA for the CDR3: TGTGCCAGCTCACCCGGATCGGGGGGCGCGAATCAGCCCCAGCATTTT.

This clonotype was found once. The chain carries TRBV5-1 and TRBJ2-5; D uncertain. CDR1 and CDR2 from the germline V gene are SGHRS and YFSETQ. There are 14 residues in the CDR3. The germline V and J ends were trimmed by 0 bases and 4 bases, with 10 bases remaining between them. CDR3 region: CASSLGGSTETQYF. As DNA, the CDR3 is TGCGCCAGCAGCTTGGGCGGTAGCACAGAGACCCAGTACTTC.

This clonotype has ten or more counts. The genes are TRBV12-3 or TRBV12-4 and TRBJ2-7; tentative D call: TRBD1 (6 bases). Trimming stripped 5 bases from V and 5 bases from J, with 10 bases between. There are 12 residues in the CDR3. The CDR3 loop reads CASSKQGNEQYF. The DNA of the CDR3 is TGTGCCAGCAGTAAACAGGGTAACGAGCAGTACTTC.

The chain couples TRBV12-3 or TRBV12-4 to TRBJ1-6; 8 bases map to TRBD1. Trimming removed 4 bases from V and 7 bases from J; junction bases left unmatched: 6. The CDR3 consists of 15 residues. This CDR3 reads CASSSQGAGNSPLHF. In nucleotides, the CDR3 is TGTGCCAGCAGTTCTCAGGGGGCGGGAAATTCACCCCTCCACTTT.

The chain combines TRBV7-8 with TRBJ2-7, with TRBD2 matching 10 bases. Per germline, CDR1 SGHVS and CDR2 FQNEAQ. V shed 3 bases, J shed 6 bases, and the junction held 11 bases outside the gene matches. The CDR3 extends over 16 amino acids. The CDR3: CASSLASGSEGREQYF. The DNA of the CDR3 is TGTGCCAGCAGCTTGGCTAGCGGGAGTGAGGGGCGCGAGCAGTACTTC.

The CDR3 DNA reads as TGTGCCATCAGCCAGGGACTAACGAACATTCAGTACTTC. Encoded protein: CAISQGLTNIQYF. The chain carries TRBV10-3 and TRBJ2-4; TRBD2 aligns across 7 bases. The length of the CDR3 is 13 residues. In germline, CDR1 is ENHRY, CDR2 SYGVKD. J gave up 7 bases and V 6 bases, and 6 bases lay outside the gene matches.

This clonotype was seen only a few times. The chain's CDR3 is CAISEQGQGTSGYTF. CDR3 nucleotides: TGTGCCATCAGTGAGCAGGGACAGGGGACTAGTGGCTACACCTTC. The rearrangement links TRBV10-3 to TRBJ1-2; 10 bases fit TRBD1. Germline loops: CDR1 ENHRY, CDR2 SYGVKD. V was pared by 2 bases and J by 7 bases, with 7 bases of the junction left unmatched. The CDR3 runs 15 residues.

The CDR3 loop is CAISAPGQNNSPLHF. The DNA of the CDR3 is TGTGCCATCAGTGCACCGGGACAGAATAATTCACCCCTCCACTTT. J is TRBJ1-6 and V is TRBV10-3; 7 nucleotides agree with TRBD1. Germline values: CDR1 ENHRY, CDR2 SYGVKD. V was pared by 4 bases and J by 5 bases, with 5 bases of the junction left unmatched. The CDR3 loop spans 15 amino acids.